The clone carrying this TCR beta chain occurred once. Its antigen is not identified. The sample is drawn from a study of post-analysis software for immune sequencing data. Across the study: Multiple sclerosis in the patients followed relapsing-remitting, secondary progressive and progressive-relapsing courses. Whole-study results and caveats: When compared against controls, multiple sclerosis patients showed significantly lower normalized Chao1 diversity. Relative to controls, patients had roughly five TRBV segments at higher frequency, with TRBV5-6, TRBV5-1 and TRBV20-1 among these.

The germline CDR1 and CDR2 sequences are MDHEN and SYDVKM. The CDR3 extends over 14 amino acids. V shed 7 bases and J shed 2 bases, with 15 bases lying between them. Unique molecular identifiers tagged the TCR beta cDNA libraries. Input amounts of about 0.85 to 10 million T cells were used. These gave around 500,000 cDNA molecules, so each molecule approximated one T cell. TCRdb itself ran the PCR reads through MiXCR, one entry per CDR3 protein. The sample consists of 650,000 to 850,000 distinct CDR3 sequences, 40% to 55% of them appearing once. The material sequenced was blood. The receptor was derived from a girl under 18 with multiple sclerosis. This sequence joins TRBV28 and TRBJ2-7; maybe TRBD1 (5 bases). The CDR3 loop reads CASTTWGRPYEQYF. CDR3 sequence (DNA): TGTGCCAGCACCACCTGGGGCAGACCCTACGAGCAGTACTTC.